This TCR beta chain was profiled in a study of T cells in Graves' hyperthyroidism and ophthalmopathy. Study-level results: Through a model of 13 V-J features, ophthalmopathy was separated from stable hyperthyroidism. Blood also carried most thyroid clonotypes expanded above 0.001.

Clinical Activity Scores of at least 3, NOSPECS grades of at least 4 and durations under 3 months characterized ophthalmopathy patients. Uncontrolled infection, other autoimmune disease, pregnancy or lactation excluded patients. About this clonotype itself: What it recognizes is unknown.

This CDR3 region has 14 residues. V lost 3 bases and J lost 9, with 15 bases in between. RNA transcripts were the template for amplifying TCR beta CDR3 regions. The study used the HTBI primer set for a first-round RT-PCR of the TCR CDR3. One entry per CDR3 protein, called by TCRdb with MiXCR from the multiplex PCR reads. The profile shows hundreds of thousands of distinct CDR3 sequences, 20% to 25% of them singletons. This chain joins TRBV12-3 or TRBV12-4 and TRBJ2-1; possibly TRBD2 for D (6 bases). The sample was blood. This receptor was identified in a man aged 30-40 years with Graves' ophthalmopathy. The CDR3 coding sequence is TGTGCCAGCAGTTTTTTTAGCGGTTACCGTGAGCAGTTCTTC. Its translation is CASSFFSGYREQFF.